This is a list of T cell receptor beta chains from one sample in a study of cytomegalovirus exposure and HLA in healthy donors. TCRdb's table, derived via immunoSEQ multiplex PCR, lists solely in-frame clones and lacks some. The top ten clones hold approximately 0.24% of a sample with 200,000 to 250,000 clones, about 88% of them seen once. The sequenced sample was PBMCs. These receptors all stem from a girl between 2 and 10 years old in good health and CMV-seronegative. Each CDR3 is given with its conserved first and last residue. Fields, in order: clone size, V gene, D gene, J gene, CDR3 protein, CDR3 DNA. D genes are given only for firm matches. Size is stated for part of the rows, as once, few or many counts, or as a class when the clone is expanded.

-	TRBV15	-	TRBJ1-4	CATSRDHPGKEKLFF	TGTGCCACCAGCAGAGATCATCCGGGGAAGGAAAAACTGTTTTTT
-	TRBV19	TRBD2	TRBJ2-5	CASSDYRGGETQYF	TGTGCCAGTAGCGACTACCGGGGGGGAGAGACCCAGTACTTC
-	TRBV4-1	TRBD1	TRBJ2-3	CASSQDGTGKADTQYF	TGCGCCAGCAGCCAAGACGGGACAGGGAAAGCAGATACGCAGTATTTT
-	TRBV6-6	-	TRBJ2-7	CASSQQGRYEQYF	TGTGCCAGCAGTCAACAGGGACGGTACGAGCAGTACTTC
-	TRBV2	-	TRBJ1-4	CASREIAGLGEKLFF	TGTGCCAGCAGGGAGATCGCAGGGCTAGGGGAAAAACTGTTTTTT
-	TRBV30	-	TRBJ1-2	CAWSIYSYGYTF	TGTGCCTGGAGTATATACAGCTATGGCTACACCTTC
-	TRBV27	-	TRBJ2-1	CASSSTVYNEQFF	TGTGCCAGCAGTTCCACGGTATACAATGAGCAGTTCTTC
-	TRBV7-6	TRBD1	TRBJ1-1	CASSANTGGTEAFF	TGTGCCAGCAGCGCTAACACAGGGGGCACTGAAGCTTTCTTT
-	TRBV29-1	TRBD1	TRBJ2-5	CSVEGGKNRGRRETQYF	TGCAGCGTTGAAGGGGGAAAAAACAGGGGGAGAAGAGAGACCCAGTACTTC
-	TRBV7-9	-	TRBJ2-1	CASSFLRYNEQFF	TGTGCCAGCAGCTTCTTGAGGTACAATGAGCAGTTCTTC
once	TRBV2	TRBD2	TRBJ2-3	CANRLAGSTDTQYF	TGTGCCAACAGACTAGCGGGGAGCACAGATACGCAGTATTTT
-	TRBV7-9	-	TRBJ2-7	CSSSLTRSSFPYEQYF	TGTTCCAGCAGCTTAACCCGGTCTTCCTTCCCCTACGAGCAGTACTTC
-	TRBV7-8	-	TRBJ1-5	CASSLGRGEWRNQPQHF	TGTGCCAGCAGCTTAGGGCGGGGAGAATGGAGGAATCAGCCCCAGCATTTT
-	TRBV6-1	-	TRBJ1-2	CASSSQRDYGYTF	TGTGCCAGCAGTTCACAGAGGGACTATGGCTACACCTTC
-	TRBV5-4	-	TRBJ2-5	CASSEGDREETQYF	TGTGCCAGCAGCGAGGGGGATCGAGAGGAGACCCAGTACTTC
few	TRBV5-1	TRBD2	TRBJ2-7	CASSFGLADSYEQYF	TGCGCCAGCAGCTTCGGCCTAGCGGACTCCTACGAGCAGTACTTC
-	TRBV6-5	-	TRBJ1-2	CASSLSTVPYGYTF	TGTGCCAGCAGTCTTTCGACAGTCCCCTATGGCTACACCTTC
-	TRBV29-1	TRBD2	TRBJ2-5	CSTPSLRGGGETQYF	TGCAGCACCCCATCGTTGCGGGGGGGCGGGGAGACCCAGTACTTC
few	TRBV4-1	-	TRBJ2-7	CASSQEYDSPMYEQYF	TGCGCCAGCAGCCAAGAATACGACTCCCCGATGTACGAGCAGTACTTC
-	TRBV25-1	-	TRBJ2-1	CASSEFPSTGEQFF	TGTGCCAGCAGTGAATTTCCGTCCACGGGAGAGCAGTTCTTC
-	TRBV11-2	-	TRBJ2-1	CASSLNIQDNEQFF	TGTGCCAGCAGCCTAAATATACAGGACAATGAGCAGTTCTTC
-	TRBV19	TRBD1	TRBJ1-1	CASSIIPGQGAFF	TGTGCCAGTAGTATTATCCCGGGACAGGGAGCTTTCTTT
-	TRBV29-1	TRBD2	TRBJ2-1	CSVFRGGNEQFF	TGCAGCGTTTTCCGGGGGGGCAATGAGCAGTTCTTC
-	TRBV13	TRBD2	TRBJ2-3	CASGWVAGGPTDTQYF	TGTGCCAGCGGGTGGGTAGCGGGGGGGCCTACAGATACGCAGTATTTT
-	TRBV30	-	TRBJ1-1	CARTVLNTEAFF	TGTGCCAGGACAGTTTTGAACACTGAAGCTTTCTTT
-	TRBV30	TRBD1	TRBJ1-2	CAWSVRGQNPNGYTF	TGTGCCTGGAGTGTAAGGGGGCAGAACCCTAATGGCTACACCTTC
-	TRBV30	TRBD2	TRBJ2-4	CASTGTSQNIQYF	TGTGCCTCGACCGGGACTAGCCAAAACATTCAGTACTTC
-	TRBV4-1	-	TRBJ1-5	CASSEGQGNQPQHF	TGCGCCAGCAGCGAGGGACAAGGTAATCAGCCCCAGCATTTT
-	TRBV11-2	TRBD2	TRBJ2-1	CASSLSGRNEQFF	TGTGCCAGCAGCTTAAGCGGGAGAAATGAGCAGTTCTTC
-	TRBV30	-	TRBJ1-1	CAWRGENTEAFF	TGTGCCTGGAGGGGCGAGAACACTGAAGCTTTCTTT
-	TRBV2	-	TRBJ1-1	CASSVANTEAFF	TGTGCCAGCAGTGTGGCGAACACTGAAGCTTTCTTT
-	TRBV19	TRBD1	TRBJ1-1	CASSTHRGLYAEAFF	TGTGCCAGTAGTACCCACAGGGGGCTGTACGCTGAAGCTTTCTTT
-	TRBV10-3	-	TRBJ1-1	CAISDPFTGNTEAFF	TGTGCCATCAGTGACCCTTTTACAGGGAACACTGAAGCTTTCTTT
-	TRBV7-9	TRBD1	TRBJ1-6	CASSPRGYSPLHF	TGTGCCAGCAGCCCCAGGGGGTATTCACCCCTCCACTTT
-	TRBV7-6	-	TRBJ2-5	CASSLEQGQETQYF	TGTGCCAGCAGCTTAGAACAGGGACAAGAGACCCAGTACTTC
-	TRBV6-5	-	TRBJ1-6	CASSYGGRPGQSPLHF	TGTGCCAGCAGTTACGGCGGGAGGCCGGGGCAGTCACCCCTCCACTTT
-	TRBV13	-	TRBJ2-5	CASSFPGIPETQYF	TGTGCCAGCAGCTTCCCCGGGATACCAGAGACCCAGTACTTC
-	TRBV19	-	TRBJ1-2	CASSISRVNYGYTF	TGTGCCAGTAGTATCTCGCGGGTTAACTATGGCTACACCTTC
-	TRBV13	TRBD1	TRBJ1-1	CASSSRQGAATEAFF	TGTGCCAGCAGCTCCAGACAGGGGGCGGCCACTGAAGCTTTCTTT
-	TRBV6-5	TRBD1	TRBJ1-5	CASSPDRGGNQPQHF	TGTGCCAGCAGCCCCGACAGGGGCGGCAATCAGCCCCAGCATTTT
-	TRBV4-1	TRBD2	TRBJ2-7	CASSQDRTGGPYEQYF	TGCGCCAGCAGCCAAGATCGTACGGGGGGACCCTACGAGCAGTACTTC
-	TRBV9	TRBD1	TRBJ1-2	CASSALTGGGYTF	TGTGCCAGCAGCGCACTGACAGGGGGTGGCTACACCTTC
few	TRBV27	-	TRBJ1-1	CASSRPSQGGDTEAFF	TGTGCCAGCAGTCGCCCCAGCCAGGGTGGGGACACTGAAGCTTTCTTT
-	TRBV9	-	TRBJ2-2	CASSVNDRGLFF	TGTGCCAGCAGCGTAAATGACCGGGGGCTGTTTTTT
-	TRBV10-3	-	TRBJ2-5	CAISDQGSQTQYF	TGTGCCATCAGTGACCAGGGAAGTCAGACCCAGTACTTC
-	TRBV4-2	-	TRBJ1-3	CASSHVQQGYSGNTIYF	TGTGCCAGCAGCCATGTCCAACAGGGCTACTCTGGAAACACCATATATTTT
-	TRBV19	TRBD1	TRBJ1-3	CASRRTGGPLSRNTIYF	TGTGCCAGTAGGCGGACAGGGGGCCCTCTCTCCCGAAACACCATATATTTT
-	TRBV6-1	TRBD1	TRBJ1-2	CASSENPGGYYGYTF	TGTGCCAGCAGTGAAAACCCAGGGGGCTACTATGGCTACACCTTC
-	TRBV19	-	TRBJ1-5	CASSISLQGLINQPQHF	TGTGCCAGTAGTATATCCTTACAGGGTTTAATCAATCAGCCCCAGCATTTT
-	TRBV7-9	-	TRBJ1-2	CASSFDGRVLDDGYTF	TGTGCCAGCAGCTTCGACGGCAGGGTGTTAGACGATGGCTACACCTTC
-	TRBV2	-	TRBJ1-1	CASILAEAFF	TGTGCCAGCATTCTGGCCGAAGCTTTCTTT
-	TRBV23-1	-	TRBJ1-5	CASSQSRGRDNQPQHF	TGCGCCAGCAGTCAATCTAGAGGCAGGGATAATCAGCCCCAGCATTTT